The present TCR beta chain was sequenced within a study of blood T cell repertoires in COVID-19. For the study at large: T cells, B-cell-depleted T cells, or PBMCs supplied cDNA or gDNA.

Method: immunoSEQ multiplex PCR; TCRdb's copy keeps in-frame clones and lacks some. The sample carries approximately 220,000 clones, around four fifths recorded once. Germline V lookup: CDR1 SGHRS, CDR2 YFSETQ. The CDR3 contains 13 residues. V was shortened by 5 bases and J by 0 bases, with 7 bases between the two germline ends. This clonotype was sampled from a woman aged 55-69 years who had recovered from COVID-19. Specimen: peripheral blood. This chain uses TRBV5-1 with TRBJ2-3; D unclear. The DNA of the CDR3 is TGCGCCAGCAGGGCCTCGAGCACAGATACGCAGTATTTT. Amino acids: CASRASSTDTQYF.